A selection of T cell receptor beta chains follows, all from one sample in a study of radiotherapy plus CTLA-4 blockade in lung cancer. The repertoire was sequenced with immunoSEQ multiplex PCR; TCRdb's copy has only in-frame clones and lacks some. The sample contains around 45,000 clones, around 69% of which appear only once. The sequencing used peripheral blood, collected from a patient treated with radiotherapy plus ipilimumab. The receptors derive from a human donor with non-small cell lung cancer who had stable disease on radiotherapy plus ipilimumab. Both conserved end residues are part of each CDR3. Fields, in order: J gene, D gene, V gene, CDR3 protein. D genes are given only for firm matches.

TRBJ2-5	.	TRBV6-1	CASSIERGKETQYF
TRBJ1-2	TRBD1	TRBV6-1	CASSDNLADRAQGSYGYTF
TRBJ2-1	.	TRBV7-2	CASSFQGSNEQFF
TRBJ2-4	.	TRBV27	CASSLSFGQGLAKNIQYF
TRBJ1-2	TRBD1	TRBV6-4	CASSDSTGAGGYTF
TRBJ2-1	TRBD1	TRBV7-6	CASSRDRGGEQFF
TRBJ2-3	.	TRBV19	CASSIQPDTQYF
TRBJ1-2	TRBD1	TRBV5-4	CASSLTGVLPGYTF
TRBJ1-4	.	TRBV30	CAWTQTRSAGREKLFF
TRBJ2-6	.	TRBV2	CASSEQSSGANVLTF
TRBJ1-4	.	TRBV6-6	CASSPRYEEKLFF
TRBJ1-5	.	TRBV7-8	CASSHSQLINQPQHF
TRBJ1-5	.	TRBV4-3	CASSQGPAQPQHF
TRBJ2-1	.	TRBV10-1	CASSSRGGSYNEQFF
TRBJ2-3	.	TRBV10-3	CAIKGTSDTQYF
TRBJ1-2	.	TRBV18	CASSPTTTEDYGYTF
TRBJ2-1	.	TRBV12-5	CASGGGADPYNEQFF
TRBJ1-2	.	TRBV29-1	CSVVGGLASGYTF
TRBJ2-1	.	TRBV7-8	CASSQKAQGRYHNEQFF
TRBJ1-6	.	TRBV7-8	CASSLVRLGFRDSPLHF
TRBJ1-6	.	TRBV6-5	CASSFGTGREALHF
TRBJ1-1	.	TRBV1	CTLSPGGTEAFF
TRBJ1-2	.	TRBV29-1	CSVDFRDGYGYTF
TRBJ1-4	.	TRBV4-2	CASSQDSDPSEKLFF
TRBJ1-6	.	TRBV7-8	CASSRDKRDSPLHF
TRBJ2-3	TRBD2	TRBV10-2	CASGGVNTQYF
TRBJ2-1	.	TRBV5-1	CASSSGVQTYNEQFF
TRBJ1-2	TRBD1	TRBV6-1	CASSQQTGSGYTF
TRBJ1-1	.	TRBV7-8	CASSLVFPAGERSEAFF
TRBJ2-7	.	TRBV20-1	CSARDNKGLFF
TRBJ2-2	.	TRBV18	CASSPQVIGPTNTGELFF
TRBJ1-4	.	TRBV27	CASSRVWGASNEKLFF
TRBJ1-3	.	TRBV4-1	CASSQETASGNTIYF
TRBJ2-4	.	TRBV29-1	CSVEVGINIQYF
TRBJ2-2	.	TRBV27	CAGAGAWPGELFF
TRBJ1-3	.	TRBV13	CASSLGGISGNTIYF
TRBJ2-6	.	TRBV2	CASSLVPGGANVLTF
TRBJ1-5	.	TRBV6-5	CASSYSVGGNQPQHF
TRBJ1-2	.	TRBV18	CASSTDKLYGYTF
TRBJ1-4	.	TRBV28	CASMVQSEKLFF
TRBJ1-1	.	TRBV27	CASSSRGTVAEAFF
TRBJ2-6	.	TRBV6-5	CATLLLTSGANVLTF
TRBJ1-1	.	TRBV7-8	CASSLGGVAFF